This is a list of T cell receptor beta chains from one sample in a study of blood T cell repertoires in COVID-19. The table came from immunoSEQ multiplex PCR; TCRdb's copy has only in-frame clones and leaves some out. The sample consists of over 200,000 clones, about 90% of them appearing once. Sequencing was carried out using peripheral blood. The source is a man aged 55 to 70 with COVID-19, enrolled during active disease. Each CDR3 is given with its conserved first and last residue. Each record gives: clone size, V gene, J gene, D gene, CDR3 protein, CDR3 DNA. A D gene is named only where the DNA matches it firmly. Not every row has a clone size; where given, it reads once, few, many or a size class.

size: NA
V: TRBV7-2
J: TRBJ2-4
D: NA
CDR3: CASSLGSAGAGNIQYF
DNA: TGTGCCAGCAGCTTAGGGAGTGCCGGCGCGGGAAACATTCAGTACTTC

size: NA
V: TRBV6-2/TRBV6-3
J: TRBJ1-1
D: NA
CDR3: CASTPIPGQYMNTEAFF
DNA: TGTGCCAGCACCCCCATCCCTGGGCAGTACATGAACACTGAAGCTTTCTTT

size: NA
V: TRBV15
J: TRBJ1-1
D: NA
CDR3: CATSSGANTEAFF
DNA: TGTGCCACCAGCAGTGGAGCGAACACTGAAGCTTTCTTT

size: NA
V: TRBV18
J: TRBJ1-2
D: TRBD1
CDR3: CASSPPGATGAIYGYTF
DNA: TGTGCCAGCTCACCACCGGGAGCGACAGGGGCGATCTATGGCTACACCTTC

size: few
V: TRBV2
J: TRBJ1-5
D: TRBD1
CDR3: CASRPQDRGNQPQHF
DNA: TGTGCCAGCAGACCTCAGGACAGGGGGAATCAGCCCCAGCATTTT

size: NA
V: TRBV19
J: TRBJ2-1
D: NA
CDR3: CASSIVRTTYNEQFF
DNA: TGTGCCAGTAGTATAGTGAGGACAACCTACAATGAGCAGTTCTTC

size: NA
V: TRBV2
J: TRBJ2-4
D: TRBD1
CDR3: CATSGQGDIQYF
DNA: TGTGCCACCTCAGGACAGGGTGACATTCAGTACTTC

size: NA
V: TRBV9
J: TRBJ1-6
D: NA
CDR3: CASTDSVLDNSPLHF
DNA: TGTGCCAGCACCGATTCGGTTCTGGATAATTCACCCCTCCACTTT

size: NA
V: TRBV3-1/TRBV3-2
J: TRBJ1-6
D: NA
CDR3: CASSQTDYSPLHF
DNA: TGTGCCAGCAGCCAAACTGATTATTCACCCCTCCACTTT

size: NA
V: TRBV18
J: TRBJ2-1
D: NA
CDR3: CASSPPLGAGRYNEQFF
DNA: TGTGCCAGCTCACCACCGTTGGGGGCCGGCAGGTACAATGAGCAGTTCTTC

size: NA
V: TRBV29-1
J: TRBJ2-3
D: TRBD2
CDR3: CSVPARTRADTQYF
DNA: TGCAGCGTCCCAGCCCGGACTAGGGCAGATACGCAGTATTTT

size: NA
V: TRBV28
J: TRBJ1-3
D: NA
CDR3: CASSLRGGTKGNTIYF
DNA: TGTGCCAGCAGCCTCCGGGGGGGGACGAAGGGAAACACCATATATTTT

size: NA
V: TRBV19
J: TRBJ2-1
D: NA
CDR3: CASSVGLNEQFF
DNA: TGTGCCAGTAGTGTGGGACTGAATGAGCAGTTCTTC

size: NA
V: TRBV6-6
J: TRBJ1-1
D: TRBD1
CDR3: CASSSDRVNTEAFF
DNA: TGTGCCAGCAGCTCGGACAGGGTGAACACTGAAGCTTTCTTT

size: NA
V: TRBV11-2
J: TRBJ2-1
D: NA
CDR3: CASTRTTGSNEQFF
DNA: TGTGCCAGCACCCGGACCACAGGTTCGAATGAGCAGTTCTTC